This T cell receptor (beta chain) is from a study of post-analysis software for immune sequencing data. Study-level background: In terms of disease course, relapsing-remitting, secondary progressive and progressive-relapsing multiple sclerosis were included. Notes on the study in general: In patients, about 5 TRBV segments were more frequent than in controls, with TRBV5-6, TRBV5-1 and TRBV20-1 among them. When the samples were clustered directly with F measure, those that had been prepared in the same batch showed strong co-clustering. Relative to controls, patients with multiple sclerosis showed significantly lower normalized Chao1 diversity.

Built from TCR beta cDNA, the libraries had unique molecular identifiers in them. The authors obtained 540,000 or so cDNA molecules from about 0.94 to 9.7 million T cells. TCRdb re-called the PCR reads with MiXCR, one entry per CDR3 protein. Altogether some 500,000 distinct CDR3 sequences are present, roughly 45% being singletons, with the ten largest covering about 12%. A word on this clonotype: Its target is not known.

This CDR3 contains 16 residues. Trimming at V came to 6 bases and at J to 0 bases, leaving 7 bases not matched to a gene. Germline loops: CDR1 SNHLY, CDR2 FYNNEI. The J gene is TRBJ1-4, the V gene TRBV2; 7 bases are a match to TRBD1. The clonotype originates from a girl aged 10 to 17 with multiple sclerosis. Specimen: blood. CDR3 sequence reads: CASSEGQSATNEKLFF. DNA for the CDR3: TGTGCCAGCAGCGAGGGACAGTCGGCAACTAATGAAAAACTGTTTTTT. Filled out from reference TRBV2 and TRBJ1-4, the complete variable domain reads EPEVTQTPSHQVTQMGQEVILRCVPISNHLYFYWYRQILGQKVEFLVSFYNNEISEKSEIFDDQFSVERPDGSNFTLKIRSTKLEDSAMYFCASSEGQSATNEKLFFGSGTQLSVL.